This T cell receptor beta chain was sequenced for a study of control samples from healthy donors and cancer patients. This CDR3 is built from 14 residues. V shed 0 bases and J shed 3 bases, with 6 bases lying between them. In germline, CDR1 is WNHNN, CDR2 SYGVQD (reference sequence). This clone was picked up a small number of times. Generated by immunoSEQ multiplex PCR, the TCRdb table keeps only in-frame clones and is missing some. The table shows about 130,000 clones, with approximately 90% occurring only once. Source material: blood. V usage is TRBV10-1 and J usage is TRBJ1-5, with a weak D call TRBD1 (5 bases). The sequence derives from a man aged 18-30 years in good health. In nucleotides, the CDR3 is TGCGCCAGCAGTGAGTCGGGGGTCAATCAGCCCCAGCATTTT. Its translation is CASSESGVNQPQHF.